A single sample is the source of the 8 T cell receptor beta chains below, sequenced in a study of long-term antiretroviral therapy in people with HIV. Running of the v3.0 immunoSEQ assay took place at survey level. Assay: immunoSEQ multiplex PCR; the TCRdb copy retains only in-frame clones and omits some. The repertoire holds some 28,000 clones, with around 90% as singletons. The sample in question was unsorted PBMCs, obtained 5.2 years after starting antiretroviral therapy. The source of these receptors is a woman between 35 and 50 years old with HIV.

This chain connects TRBV4-1 to TRBJ1-4, with 9 bases identical to TRBD1. This CDR3 comprises 16 residues. V lost 1 base to trimming and J lost 5 bases; unmatched junction nucleotides: 5. From germline, CDR1 is MGHRA and CDR2 YSYEKL. The CDR3 sequence is CASSQVTGTGNEKLFF. The DNA of the CDR3 is TGCGCCAGCAGCCAAGTAACAGGGACAGGGAATGAAAAACTGTTTTTT.

The chain couples TRBV11-2 to TRBJ2-1, with 7 bases matching TRBD2. This CDR3 contains 13 residues. From germline, CDR1 is SGHAT and CDR2 FQNNGV. The J segment lost 9 bases and the V segment lost 5 bases, leaving 7 bases of the junction unmatched. The CDR3 bases are TGTGCCAGCAGCCCGCGAGGGAGGGGTGAGCAGTTCTTC. Residues: CASSPRGRGEQFF. Variable domain in full (rest from reference TRBV11-2 and TRBJ2-1): EAGVAQSPRYKIIEKRQSVAFWCNPISGHATLYWYQQILGQGPKLLIQFQNNGVVDDSQLPKDRFSAERLKGVDSTLKIQPAKLEDSAVYLCASSPRGRGEQFFGPGTRLTVL.

V gene TRBV7-8 combines with J gene TRBJ1-2, with D tentatively TRBD1 (5 bases). The CDR3 has 18 residues. Germline V gene sequence: CDR1 SGHVS, CDR2 FQNEAQ. Deletions cut 5 bases from V and 4 bases from J, with 26 bases between. DNA for the CDR3: TGTGCCAGCAGCCCAACCAGAATGGGACTAAATACGATCTATGGCTACACCTTC. It is translated as CASSPTRMGLNTIYGYTF. The variable domain in full, completed from reference TRBV7-8 and TRBJ1-2, reads GAGVSQSPRYKVAKRGQDVALRCDPISGHVSLFWYQQALGQGPEFLTYFQNEAQLDKSGLPSDRFFAERPEGSVSTLKIQRTQQEDSAVYLCASSPTRMGLNTIYGYTFGSGTRLTVV.

Only a few counts were recorded for this clone. The rearrangement joins TRBV5-4 to TRBJ1-2; D remains unclear. The V gene's germline CDR1 is SGHNT and CDR2 YYREEE (reference sequence). This CDR3 has 15 residues. Trimming left V 1 base short and J 4 bases short, with 14 bases between. Here the CDR3 reads CASSLNPGSSYGYTF. The CDR3 coding sequence is TGTGCCAGCAGCTTGAACCCTGGGTCTAGCTATGGCTACACCTTC.

The V and J genes are TRBV11-3 and TRBJ2-7; tentative D call: TRBD1 (6 bases). This CDR3 is built from 14 residues. Germline CDR1 and CDR2: SGHNT and YENEEA. The germline V and J ends were trimmed by 5 bases and 0 bases, with 11 bases remaining between them. The CDR3 coding sequence is TGTGCCAGCAGCGTCCGGGACAACTCCTACGAGCAGTACTTC. It codes for CASSVRDNSYEQYF.

The V gene is TRBV5-5, the J gene TRBJ1-4; 7 bases match TRBD1. This CDR3 comprises 15 residues. The V gene end was trimmed by 2 bases and the J gene end by 5 bases; junction bases not matched to a gene: 6. Germline CDR1 and CDR2: SGHKS and YYEKEE (reference sequence). The CDR3 region has the DNA TGTGCCAGCAGCTTTTGGGGACAGCAAAATGAAAAACTGTTTTTT. This encodes CASSFWGQQNEKLFF.

The chain couples TRBV7-8 to TRBJ1-2; 7 bases agree with TRBD1. J was trimmed by 7 bases and V by 4 bases; bases with no gene match: 12. Germline CDR1 SGHVS, CDR2 FQNEAQ. This CDR3 comprises 15 residues. Here the CDR3 DNA reads TGTGCCAGCAGCTCTAGGACAGGATCGGGCGGTGGCTACACCTTC. It translates to CASSSRTGSGGGYTF.

The chain is built from TRBV5-6 and TRBJ1-1; D is unresolved. Between the trimmed V and J ends, which lost 4 bases and 6 bases, there was a span of 13 bases. The CDR3 runs to 13 residues. Germline assignment: CDR1 SGHDT and CDR2 YYEEEE. The CDR3 spells CASSRTGSAEAFF. The CDR3 coding sequence is TGTGCCAGCAGCCGGACGGGCAGCGCTGAAGCTTTCTTT.